The rows below give T cell receptor beta chains drawn from one sample of a study of cytomegalovirus exposure and HLA in healthy donors. Sequenced by immunoSEQ multiplex PCR; TCRdb stores in-frame clones only, minus some. The sample shows some 170,000 clones, 80% of them seen only once. The sequenced sample was PBMCs. The origin of the receptors is a man younger than 45 in good health and CMV-seronegative. CDR3s include the opening cysteine and the closing phenylalanine or tryptophan. D genes are given only for firm matches. A clone size is listed for some rows: how often the clone was seen (once, few, many), or a class if it is expanded.

D	V	size	J	CDR3	DNA
TRBD1	TRBV6-5	.	TRBJ1-2	CASISGGGYTF	TGTGCCAGCATTTCAGGGGGGGGCTACACCTTC
TRBD1	TRBV30	.	TRBJ2-2	CAWSPGQGIAGELFF	TGTGCCTGGAGCCCGGGACAGGGGATCGCCGGGGAGCTGTTTTTT
.	TRBV10-3	.	TRBJ1-2	CAISDGNTNYGYTF	TGTGCCATCAGTGACGGGAATACTAACTATGGCTACACCTTC
TRBD1	TRBV7-2	.	TRBJ2-5	CASSLATGGEQYF	TGTGCCAGCAGCTTAGCGACAGGGGGGGAGCAGTACTTC
.	TRBV28	.	TRBJ2-5	CASSLGAEETQYF	TGTGCCAGCAGTTTGGGTGCGGAGGAGACCCAGTACTTC
.	TRBV6-6	few	TRBJ2-3	CASRLMDTQYF	TGTGCCAGCAGGCTAATGGATACGCAGTATTTT
TRBD2	TRBV6-1	once	TRBJ2-7	CASSERLAASYEQYF	TGTGCCAGCAGTGAAAGGCTAGCGGCCTCCTACGAGCAGTACTTC
.	TRBV10-2	.	TRBJ2-5	CASNNLGRGETQYF	TGCGCCAGCAATAACCTCGGACGGGGAGAGACCCAGTACTTC
TRBD1	TRBV6-5	.	TRBJ1-2	CASRRDRAGGYTF	TGTGCCAGCAGGCGGGACAGGGCTGGGGGCTACACCTTC
TRBD1	TRBV5-1	.	TRBJ1-2	CASSLGQGSYGYTF	TGCGCCAGCAGCTTGGGACAGGGATCCTATGGCTACACCTTC
TRBD2	TRBV6-4	.	TRBJ2-1	CASSEVGRGNEQFF	TGTGCCAGCAGTGAAGTCGGGAGGGGCAATGAGCAGTTCTTC
TRBD1	TRBV6-6	.	TRBJ1-2	CASQKAIDRENYGYTF	TGTGCCAGCCAAAAGGCAATCGACAGGGAAAACTATGGCTACACCTTC